Listed below are T cell receptor beta chains from one sample, sequenced in a study of cytomegalovirus exposure and HLA in healthy donors. Method: immunoSEQ multiplex PCR; TCRdb's copy keeps in-frame clones and lacks some. The sample contains roughly 350,000 clones, approximately 90% of which appear only once. Sample: PBMCs. The receptor source for this set is a woman in her late teens or twenties in good health and CMV-seronegative. CDR3s include the opening cysteine and the closing phenylalanine or tryptophan. D genes are given only for firm matches. A clone size is listed for some rows: how often the clone was seen (once, few, many), or a class if it is expanded.

V gene	J gene	clone size	D gene	CDR3 protein	CDR3 DNA
TRBV5-1	TRBJ2-3	NA	TRBD2	CASSLPLAGETDTQYF	TGCGCCAGCAGCCTCCCACTAGCGGGAGAAACAGATACGCAGTATTTT
TRBV6-5	TRBJ2-7	NA	NA	CASRGGFYEQYF	TGTGCCAGCAGGGGCGGGTTCTACGAGCAGTACTTC
TRBV6-6	TRBJ2-2	NA	NA	CASLKPPNTGELFF	TGTGCCAGTCTAAAACCGCCGAACACCGGGGAGCTGTTTTTT
TRBV28	TRBJ2-7	NA	TRBD2	CASSKAGGSYEQYF	TGTGCCAGCAGCAAAGCGGGAGGATCTTACGAGCAGTACTTC
TRBV5-6	TRBJ1-1	NA	NA	CASSLGRGTEAFF	TGTGCCAGCAGCTTGGGGCGGGGGACTGAAGCTTTCTTT
TRBV5-1	TRBJ2-2	few	NA	CASSLTGWGTGELFF	TGCGCCAGCAGCTTGACAGGGTGGGGCACCGGGGAGCTGTTTTTT
TRBV12-5	TRBJ2-2	NA	TRBD2	CASGQRSGRATGELFF	TGTGCTAGTGGGCAACGTAGCGGGAGGGCCACCGGGGAGCTGTTTTTT
TRBV5-1	TRBJ2-7	NA	NA	CASSLSVPGYEQYF	TGCGCCAGCAGCTTGTCGGTCCCGGGCTACGAGCAGTACTTC
TRBV29-1	TRBJ2-3	NA	TRBD2	CSVVLAGDTDTQYF	TGCAGCGTTGTGCTAGCGGGAGACACAGATACGCAGTATTTT
TRBV4-1	TRBJ1-2	NA	NA	CASSQVGGFSGYTF	TGCGCCAGCAGCCAAGTGGGAGGGTTCAGTGGCTACACCTTC
TRBV2	TRBJ2-1	NA	TRBD2	CASMRSSGRNEQFF	TGTGCCAGCATGAGGTCTAGCGGGAGGAATGAGCAGTTCTTC
TRBV19	TRBJ2-1	NA	TRBD2	CAVSAGGGREQFF	TGTGCCGTTTCCGCGGGAGGGGGTAGGGAGCAGTTCTTC
TRBV2	TRBJ1-2	few	NA	CASSEASGRGYGYTF	TGTGCCAGCAGTGAAGCCTCAGGGCGGGGCTATGGCTACACCTTC
TRBV4-3	TRBJ2-1	NA	NA	CASSQDGYRQVGRNEQFF	TGCGCCAGCAGCCAAGACGGTTACAGACAGGTTGGGCGCAATGAGCAGTTCTTC
TRBV25-1	TRBJ2-5	once	TRBD2	CASSPRGGGRAMETQYF	TGTGCCAGCAGTCCAAGGGGCGGCGGGAGGGCCATGGAGACCCAGTACTTC
TRBV5-4	TRBJ2-7	NA	TRBD1	CASSLRDRGWYEQYF	TGTGCCAGCAGCTTAAGGGACAGGGGTTGGTACGAGCAGTACTTC
TRBV5-1	TRBJ2-1	NA	NA	CASSLTSVGGEQFF	TGCGCCAGCAGCTTGACTAGCGTAGGGGGTGAGCAGTTCTTC
TRBV2	TRBJ2-1	once	TRBD2	CASNRLAAGNEQFF	TGTGCCAGCAATCGACTAGCGGCGGGCAATGAGCAGTTCTTC
TRBV9	TRBJ2-5	NA	NA	CASSVGRYQETQYF	TGTGCCAGCAGCGTGGGGCGATACCAAGAGACCCAGTACTTC
TRBV7-2	TRBJ1-2	NA	TRBD1	CASSKRDSYGYTF	TGTGCCAGCAGCAAACGGGACAGCTATGGCTACACCTTC
TRBV7-2	TRBJ1-2	few	NA	CAARGAGIYGYTF	TGTGCCGCGCGTGGGGCAGGGATCTATGGCTACACCTTC
TRBV28	TRBJ2-7	NA	TRBD2	CASSLRGLAGIAHSYEQYF	TGTGCCAGCAGTTTACGAGGACTAGCGGGAATTGCGCACTCCTACGAGCAGTACTTC
TRBV9	TRBJ1-2	NA	NA	CASSVSGERNGYTF	TGTGCCAGCAGCGTGTCGGGGGAGAGGAATGGCTACACCTTC
TRBV11-2	TRBJ1-2	NA	NA	CASSPQGIPNYGYTF	TGTGCCAGCAGCCCCCAGGGCATACCTAACTATGGCTACACCTTC
TRBV4-3	TRBJ1-2	NA	NA	CASSQDQLWQRSYGYTF	TGCGCCAGCAGCCAAGATCAGTTGTGGCAGCGCTCCTATGGCTACACCTTC
TRBV27	TRBJ2-6	NA	TRBD1	CASSPRTGGYLSGANVLTF	TGTGCCAGCAGCCCACGGACAGGGGGCTACCTCTCTGGGGCCAACGTCCTGACTTTC
TRBV13	TRBJ2-3	NA	TRBD2	CASRPSPSGAADTQYF	TGTGCCAGCAGACCAAGTCCTAGCGGGGCCGCGGATACGCAGTATTTT
TRBV7-9	TRBJ2-7	NA	NA	CASSSRVGAEQYF	TGTGCCAGCAGCTCTCGTGTAGGGGCAGAACAGTACTTC
TRBV19	TRBJ2-1	NA	TRBD2	CASSLGSGISYNEQFF	TGTGCCAGTAGCCTCGGTAGCGGGATATCCTACAATGAGCAGTTCTTC
TRBV29-1	TRBJ2-1	NA	TRBD2	CSVDVGRNEQFF	TGCAGCGTTGATGTCGGGAGGAATGAGCAGTTCTTC
TRBV27	TRBJ2-1	NA	TRBD1	CASSRQGHEQFF	TGTGCCAGCAGCCGACAGGGCCATGAGCAGTTCTTC
TRBV28	TRBJ1-1	NA	TRBD1	CASTAPGQANTEAFF	TGTGCCAGCACCGCCCCCGGACAGGCGAACACTGAAGCTTTCTTT
TRBV28	TRBJ2-7	NA	NA	CASSLPPGDEQYF	TGTGCCAGCAGTCTCCCCCCCGGGGACGAGCAGTACTTC
TRBV7-9	TRBJ2-7	NA	NA	CASSHGFSYEQYF	TGTGCCAGCAGCCACGGGTTCTCCTACGAGCAGTACTTC
TRBV15	TRBJ1-5	NA	TRBD1	CATSRDRTGYQPQHF	TGTGCCACCAGCAGAGATCGGACAGGGTATCAGCCCCAGCATTTT
TRBV7-9	TRBJ1-5	NA	NA	CASKLDSPNQPQHF	TGTGCCAGCAAACTGGACAGCCCCAATCAGCCCCAGCATTTT
TRBV29-1	TRBJ1-2	NA	NA	CSVEDSRRGRDGYTF	TGCAGCGTTGAAGATAGTCGGAGGGGAAGGGATGGCTACACCTTC
TRBV6-5	TRBJ1-1	NA	TRBD1	CAIWTGMNTEAFF	TGTGCCATTTGGACAGGCATGAACACTGAAGCTTTCTTT
TRBV5-1	TRBJ2-1	NA	NA	CASSLAPGTSNEQFF	TGCGCCAGCAGCTTGGCCCCGGGAACGTCGAATGAGCAGTTCTTC
TRBV15	TRBJ1-1	NA	TRBD1	CATSRDRQGGTEAFF	TGTGCCACCAGCAGAGATCGACAGGGCGGTACTGAAGCTTTCTTT